The sequence of this TCR beta chain was determined in a study of blood T cell repertoires in COVID-19. Study in general: Sites across the United States, Italy and Spain contributed samples from acute and convalescent COVID-19.

Authors' data handling: Amplification with reference gene primers provided the estimates of nucleated cell counts. Produced via immunoSEQ multiplex PCR; TCRdb's table is partial and in-frame only. V and J calls plus clone size are reproduced from that table; the DNA served to infer D and trimming. The sample lists about half a million clones; approximately 83% were seen once. The V segment lost 5 bases and the J segment 7 bases; nucleotides outside the gene matches: 11. Germline V gives CDR1 MNHEY, CDR2 SVGAGI. The CDR3 runs 15 residues. The chain links TRBV6-5 to TRBJ1-2; the match to TRBD1 covers 9 bases. This TCR was recovered from a human donor in a cohort sampled during active COVID-19. The sequencing sample was made of peripheral blood. The DNA for the CDR3 is TGTGCCAGCAGTCCCAGACAGGGGGTGCCTCGTGGCTACACCTTC. Translating it yields CASSPRQGVPRGYTF.